What follows are 2 T cell receptor beta chains derived from one specimen sequenced in a study of cytomegalovirus exposure and HLA in healthy donors. PCR employed 60 Vbeta and 13 Jbeta primers. Assay used: immunoSEQ multiplex PCR; TCRdb lists only in-frame clones, some missing. The profile shows around 150,000 clones, roughly 73% of them singletons. Material: PBMCs. The receptor source for this set is a male donor in good health and CMV-seronegative.

The CDR3 DNA is TGTGCCAGCAGCTACAGCCAGAACACTGAAGCTTTCTTT. It specifies CASSYSQNTEAFF. The chain links TRBV7-2 to TRBJ1-1; D ambiguous. This CDR3 is built from 13 residues. V shed 4 bases and J shed 1 base, with 7 bases lying between them. Germline CDR1 is SGHTA and CDR2 is FQGNSA. Based on the CDR3 plus reference TRBV7-2 and TRBJ1-1, the full variable domain is GAGVSQSPSNKVTEKGKDVELRCDPISGHTALYWYRQSLGQGLEFLIYFQGNSAPDKSGLPSDRFSAERTGGSVSTLTIQRTQQEDSAVYLCASSYSQNTEAFFGQGTRLTVV.

Regarding this clone: The sample carries other DNA sequences with the same CDR3. V usage is TRBV7-6 and J usage is TRBJ1-1, with 7 bases that match TRBD1. The CDR3 runs 12 residues. CDR1 is SGHVS and CDR2 is FNYEAQ in the germline V gene. With V trimmed by 4 bases and J by 7 bases, 3 bases remained unmatched. This chain's CDR3 is CASSSDRVEAFF. CDR3 DNA: TGTGCCAGCAGCTCCGACAGGGTTGAAGCTTTCTTT.